The rows below give T cell receptor beta chains drawn from one sample of a study of graft-versus-host responses after intestinal transplantation. The method was immunoSEQ multiplex PCR; TCRdb's version includes in-frame clones alone and lacks a portion of them. This sample has 9,500 to 15,000 clones, with over 90% found just once. The sequencing used PBMCs, collected 109 to 110 days after intestinal transplant. The receptors come from a human patient who received an intestinal transplant, so some T cells may come from the graft donor. Both conserved end residues are part of each CDR3. Fields, in order: clone size, J gene, D gene, V gene, CDR3 DNA, CDR3 protein. D genes are given only for firm matches. Rows may omit the clone size; those that give it use once, few, many or a size class.

. TRBJ2-2 TRBD1 TRBV5-1 TGCGCCAGCAGCTTGACAGGGGTGGACACCGGGGAGCTGTTTTTT CASSLTGVDTGELFF
. TRBJ1-5 . TRBV15 TGTGCCACCAGCAGAGTGGTGGGGAGTTTAGGGCCCCAGCATTTT CATSRVVGSLGPQHF
. TRBJ1-1 TRBD1 TRBV28 TGTGCCAGCACCGGGACAGGGCCAAAATCGGGCACTGAAGCTTTCTTT CASTGTGPKSGTEAFF
. TRBJ1-6 TRBD1 TRBV27 TGTGCCAGCGGGGAGGGGGCCTCCTATAATTCACCCCTCCACTTT CASGEGASYNSPLHF
. TRBJ2-3 TRBD2 TRBV10-1 TGCGCCAGCAGTGAGTCCGCTCTAGCGGGAGTTGTGGGAACAGATACGCAGTATTTT CASSESALAGVVGTDTQYF
. TRBJ1-2 . TRBV27 TGTGCCAGCACCAATTTGGGGGGGTTGGTGGCGGGCTACACCTTC CASTNLGGLVAGYTF
. TRBJ2-3 TRBD2 TRBV10-3 TGTGCCATCAGTGAGCCTTATAGACTAGCGGAGGACACAGATACGCAGTATTTT CAISEPYRLAEDTDTQYF
. TRBJ2-7 TRBD1 TRBV2 TGTGCCAGCAGTGCCCCTTGGGGGCAGGGGGCTACTTACGAGCAGTACTTC CASSAPWGQGATYEQYF
. TRBJ2-7 . TRBV13 TGTGCCAGCAGCTTCCGCACCTACGAGCAGTACTTC CASSFRTYEQYF
. TRBJ1-1 TRBD1 TRBV5-6 TGTGCCAGCAGCTTGCCCAGCCAGGGGGCATTGACTGAAGCTTTCTTT CASSLPSQGALTEAFF
. TRBJ2-1 . TRBV4-1 TGCGCCAGCAGCCAACTAACGGGAGAAATTAAGGATGAGCAGTTCTTC CASSQLTGEIKDEQFF
. TRBJ2-3 TRBD1 TRBV5-1 TGCGCCAGCAGGGGGGACAGACCAGATACGCAGTATTTT CASRGDRPDTQYF
few TRBJ2-2 . TRBV9 TGTGCCAGCAGCGTGCCGCAGGGGGGGGACACCGGGGAGCTGTTTTTT CASSVPQGGDTGELFF
. TRBJ2-7 TRBD1 TRBV4-2 TGTGCCAGCAGCCAAGAGACAGGGTACGAGCAGTACTTC CASSQETGYEQYF
. TRBJ2-1 TRBD2 TRBV27 TGTGCCAGCGCCCTCCGGCGGGAGGGGGGCAATGAGCAGTTCTTC CASALRREGGNEQFF
. TRBJ2-3 . TRBV4-1 TGCGCCAGCAGCCAAGGGAAGGCAGATACGCAGTATTTT CASSQGKADTQYF
. TRBJ1-2 . TRBV5-1 TGCGCCAACAGCTTCGGATGGTACTACACCTTC CANSFGWYYTF
. TRBJ2-1 . TRBV7-3 TGTGCCAGCAGCGTAGTCCCAGCTTTCAATGAGCAGTTCTTC CASSVVPAFNEQFF
once TRBJ2-7 . TRBV4-1 TGCGCCAGCAGCCCTTTTGTGGCCAACTACGAGCAGTACTTC CASSPFVANYEQYF
. TRBJ2-3 . TRBV5-4 TGTGCCAGCAGCTTCGGTAGCGGATCTAGCACAGATACGCAGTATTTT CASSFGSGSSTDTQYF
. TRBJ1-5 . TRBV6-1 TGTGCCAGCCATAGGGGTAGCGGTCAGCCCCAGCATTTT CASHRGSGQPQHF
. TRBJ2-6 . TRBV18 TGTGCCAGCTCTGGGGCCAACGTCCTGACTTTC CASSGANVLTF